The 16 T cell receptor beta chains reported below all come from one sample, sequenced in a study of regulatory T cells in long-lasting Graves disease. Building of the TCR beta libraries involved iRepertoire HTBI primers and Arm-PCR of CDR3 regions. TCRdb analysed the multiplex PCR reads with MiXCR anew, one entry per CDR3 protein. The data contain some 450,000 distinct CDR3 sequences, less than 25% of them singletons. Time point specified: persistent/refractory GD, antithyroid drugs over 5 years with positive TRAb. Preparation of the TCR library used RNA extracted from PBMCs. The specimen was peripheral blood mononuclear cells (PBMCs), collected when the disease was refractory, from a patient treated with antithyroid drugs. These receptors all stem from a female donor with Graves disease.

The rearrangement joins TRBV7-8 to TRBJ2-5; D unresolved. V shed 6 bases and J shed 4 bases, with 12 bases lying between them. This CDR3 contains 13 residues. Germline CDR1 and CDR2: SGHVS and FQNEAQ. DNA for the CDR3: TGTGCCAGCAGACAAGGAGTTTCAGAGACCCAGTACTTC. Its protein product is CASRQGVSETQYF. Full variable domain (missing parts from reference TRBV7-8 and TRBJ2-5): GAGVSQSPRYKVAKRGQDVALRCDPISGHVSLFWYQQALGQGPEFLTYFQNEAQLDKSGLPSDRFFAERPEGSVSTLKIQRTQQEDSAVYLCASRQGVSETQYFGPGTRLLVL.

The table lists this clonotype with many counts. V usage is TRBV11-2 and J usage is TRBJ1-2, with D maybe TRBD1 (6 bases). Looked up from germline, CDR1 is SGHAT and CDR2 is FQNNGV. The CDR3 runs to 15 residues. Trimming left V 0 bases short and J 0 bases short, with 8 bases between. CDR3 in amino acids: CASSLDGQSNYGYTF. Here the CDR3 DNA reads TGTGCCAGCAGCTTAGACGGACAGTCTAACTATGGCTACACCTTC.

The table lists this clonotype with a few counts. The chain recombines TRBV2 with TRBJ1-2; D is ambiguous. The CDR3 runs 14 residues. Germline values: CDR1 SNHLY, CDR2 FYNNEI. V was trimmed by 6 bases and J by 7 bases, leaving 18 bases between them. The DNA of the CDR3 is TGTGCCAGCAGCGTAGGAGGGTTTGGTTTTGGCTACACCTTC. This codes for CASSVGGFGFGYTF. The full variable domain, in which reference TRBV2 and TRBJ1-2 provide the parts outside the CDR3, is EPEVTQTPSHQVTQMGQEVILRCVPISNHLYFYWYRQILGQKVEFLVSFYNNEISEKSEIFDDQFSVERPDGSNFTLKIRSTKLEDSAMYFCASSVGGFGFGYTFGSGTRLTVV.

This clonotype was recorded a few times. V gene TRBV19 combines with J gene TRBJ2-4; D unclear. Trimming took off 7 bases at V and 0 bases at J, with 16 bases between the two ends. The CDR3 spans 16 residues. From germline, CDR1 is LNHDA and CDR2 SQIVND (reference sequence). CDR3 sequence reads: CASNGKELLAKNIQYF. The CDR3 bases are TGTGCCAGTAATGGGAAGGAGCTGCTAGCCAAAAACATTCAGTACTTC.

This chain links TRBV10-3 with TRBJ2-5, with 9 nucleotides matching TRBD1. V was pared by 2 bases and J by 4 bases, with 5 bases of the junction left unmatched. This CDR3 comprises 15 residues. The germline V gene encodes CDR1 ENHRY and CDR2 SYGVKD. The CDR3 nucleotides are TGTGCCATCAGTGAGAGGACAGGGGCTGGAGAGACCCAGTACTTC. It codes for CAISERTGAGETQYF.

A few counts support this clonotype. CDR3 nucleotide sequence: TGTGCCAGCAGCCCGTACCGGGACAGGCCTGAAAAACTGTTTTTT. This gives the protein CASSPYRDRPEKLFF. This chain joins TRBV9 and TRBJ1-4; 8 nucleotides match TRBD1. Trimming at V came to 4 bases and at J to 7 bases, leaving 9 bases not matched to a gene. The length of the CDR3 is 15 residues. Germline V lookup: CDR1 SGDLS, CDR2 YYNGEE.

Points on this clonotype: Mismatch with germline at one junction end may stem from a read error. The chain is built from TRBV19 and TRBJ2-6; 7 positions match TRBD1. Germline lookup yields CDR1 LNHDA and CDR2 SQIVND (reference sequence). The CDR3 sequence is 12 residues long. The CDR3 reads CSTGAGANVLTF. In nucleotides, the CDR3 is TGCTCCACAGGGGCTGGGGCCAACGTCCTGACTTTC.

V gene TRBV7-9 combines with J gene TRBJ2-2, with no clear D. This CDR3 is 16 amino acids long. V shed 2 bases and J shed 3 bases, with 13 bases lying between them. Germline V gives CDR1 SEHNR, CDR2 FQNEAQ (reference sequence). Here the CDR3 DNA reads TGTGCCAGCAGCTTATGGTCCAACCAGGACACCGGGGAGCTGTTTTTT. Translating gives CASSLWSNQDTGELFF.

Worth noting for this clonotype: At one boundary the junction diverges from the germline segment, which might be a read error. The chain has TRBV7-2 and TRBJ2-2; 10 bases are a match to TRBD2. The germline V gene encodes CDR1 SGHTA and CDR2 FQGNSA. The CDR3 totals 17 residues. This CDR3 is CACSLYASGSRTGELFF. The CDR3 DNA reads TGTGCCTGCAGCTTATACGCTAGCGGGAGCAGGACCGGGGAGCTGTTTTTT.

This clonotype was picked up many times. The rearrangement uses TRBV7-2 and TRBJ2-7, with TRBD2 matching over 11 bases. With V trimmed by 4 bases and J by 4 bases, 9 bases remained unmatched. CDR3 length: 16 residues. Germline-derived CDR1 and CDR2 are SGHTA and FQGNSA. The CDR3 here is CASSSPTSGMNYEQYF. CDR3 nucleotide sequence: TGTGCCAGCAGCTCTCCGACTAGCGGGATGAATTACGAGCAGTACTTC.

This clonotype was seen many times. The V gene is TRBV27, the J gene TRBJ1-6; D not resolved. Trimming pared 6 bases from V and 8 bases from J, leaving 17 bases between. The V gene's germline CDR1 is MNHEY and CDR2 SMNVEV (reference sequence). This CDR3 contains 15 residues. The CDR3 loop reads CASSSPRGSYSPLHF. DNA of the CDR3: TGTGCCAGCAGCTCCCCTCGGGGTAGTTATTCACCCCTCCACTTT.

This clonotype has a count of ten or more. The chain employs TRBV12-3 or TRBV12-4 and TRBJ1-1; D might be TRBD1 (5 bases). The CDR3 consists of 14 residues. The ends were cut back, 3 bases at V and 6 bases at J, with 14 bases in the middle. The CDR3 loop reads CASSFLGRAAEAFF. CDR3 DNA: TGTGCCAGCAGTTTTTTGGGCAGGGCGGCTGAAGCTTTCTTT.

The table lists this clonotype with many counts. This chain connects TRBV12-3 or TRBV12-4 to TRBJ2-5; no firm D call. This CDR3 contains 13 residues. V gave up 1 base and J gave up 5 bases, with 8 bases separating them. The CDR3 sequence: CASSLVAAETQYF. The DNA for the CDR3 is TGTGCCAGCAGTTTAGTGGCGGCGGAGACCCAGTACTTC.

This clonotype occurred many times. V usage is TRBV28 and J usage is TRBJ2-2; 11 bases align to TRBD2. CDR1 is MDHEN and CDR2 is SYDVKM in the germline V gene. CDR3 size: 17 residues. J was trimmed by 9 bases and V by 6 bases; bases with no gene match: 15. CDR3 residues: CASSRKKGLAERRELFF. CDR3 in DNA: TGTGCCAGCAGCCGTAAAAAGGGACTAGCGGAGAGAAGGGAGCTGTTTTTT.

A word on this clonotype: Sequence at one end of the junction differs from germline and may be a read error. V is TRBV6-1 and J is TRBJ1-1; D uncertain. From germline, CDR1 is MNHNS and CDR2 SASEGT. There are 16 residues in the CDR3. The DNA of the CDR3 is TGTGCCAGCAGTGCCCCGCGCGGGAGTTCTAACACTGGAGCTTTCTTT. It encodes CASSAPRGSSNTGAFF.

Only a few counts were recorded for this clonotype. The V and J genes are TRBV19 and TRBJ2-7; TRBD2 matches 12 bases. The CDR3 is 17 residues long. Germline CDR1 is LNHDA and CDR2 is SQIVND (reference sequence). V trimming: 4 bases; J trimming: 0 bases; junction bases outside the gene matches: 7. The CDR3: CASSKPGLAGHSYEQYF. The CDR3 nucleotides read TGTGCCAGTAGTAAGCCGGGACTAGCGGGCCACTCCTACGAGCAGTACTTC.